Ten or more counts support the clone carrying this T cell receptor beta chain. Its antigen is undetermined. From RNA transcripts, TCR beta CDR3 regions were amplified. The TCR CDR3 first-round RT-PCR relied on the HTBI primer set. TCRdb re-called the multiplex PCR reads with MiXCR, one entry per CDR3 protein. Of roughly 350,000 distinct CDR3 sequences in the sample, roughly 13% were seen once. This specimen comes from a study of T cells in Graves' hyperthyroidism and ophthalmopathy. Study-wide points: Stable hyperthyroidism was told apart from ophthalmopathy by a model built on 13 V-J features. Appearing also in blood were most of the thyroid clonotypes expanded above 0.001.

Germline trimming cut 1 base from V and 7 bases from J; bases unmatched to any gene: 3. The germline V gene encodes CDR1 KGHDR and CDR2 SFDVKD. The CDR3 is made up of 16 amino acids. Not enrolled were patients with uncontrolled infection, other autoimmune disease, pregnancy or lactation. The source of the PBMCs was around 9 ml of fresh peripheral blood. This chain links TRBV24-1 with TRBJ2-1; 13 nucleotides line up with TRBD2. Sample: blood. The sequence was collected from a woman aged 40 to 50 with Graves' ophthalmopathy. CDR3: CATSDFRTSGSNEQFF. The CDR3 bases are TGTGCCACCAGTGATTTTAGGACTAGCGGGAGTAATGAGCAGTTCTTC.